This T cell receptor (beta chain) was identified during a study of blood T cell repertoires in COVID-19. About the research overall: PBMCs, B-cell-depleted T cells, or T cells provided the cDNA or gDNA that made up the material.

The V gene's germline CDR1 is MDHEN and CDR2 SYDVKM. The CDR3 is 15 amino acids. The ends lost 0 bases at V and 6 bases at J; junction bases unmatched: 4. Generated by immunoSEQ multiplex PCR, the TCRdb table keeps only in-frame clones and is missing some. The repertoire consists of approximately 290,000 clones, with around 90% occurring once and the leading ten covering 1.1%. Cohorts were determined from participant-reported clinical history. Cohort 3 donors were reported recovered after two negative PCRs, clearance, or symptom resolution. The TCR originated in a woman aged 25-40 years who had recovered from COVID-19. The rearrangement joins TRBV28 to TRBJ1-5, with TRBD1 matching 8 bases. Source material: PBMCs or T cells enriched from blood (not recorded which). The CDR3 here is CASSLWTGEGQPQHF. The DNA of the CDR3 is TGTGCCAGCAGTTTATGGACAGGGGAGGGTCAGCCCCAGCATTTT.